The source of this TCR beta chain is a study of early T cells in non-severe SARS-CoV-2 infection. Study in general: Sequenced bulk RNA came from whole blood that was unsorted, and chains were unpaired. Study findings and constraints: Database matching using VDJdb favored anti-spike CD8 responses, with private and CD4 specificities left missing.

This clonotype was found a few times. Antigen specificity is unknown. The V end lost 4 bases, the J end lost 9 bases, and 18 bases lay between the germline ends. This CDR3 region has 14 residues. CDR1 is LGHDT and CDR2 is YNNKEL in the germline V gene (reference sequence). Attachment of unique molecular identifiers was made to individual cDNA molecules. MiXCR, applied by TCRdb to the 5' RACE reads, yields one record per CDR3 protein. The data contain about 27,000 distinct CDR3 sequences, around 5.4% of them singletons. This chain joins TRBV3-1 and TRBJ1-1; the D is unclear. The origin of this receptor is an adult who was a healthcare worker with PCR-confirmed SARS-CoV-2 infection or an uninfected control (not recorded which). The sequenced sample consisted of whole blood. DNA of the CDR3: TGTGCCAGCAGCCCCACGGACCTGGGAGGGAAAGCTTTCTTT. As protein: CASSPTDLGGKAFF.